The source of this T cell receptor beta chain is a study of T cells in Graves' hyperthyroidism and ophthalmopathy. Study-wide background: At initial diagnosis, before any treatment had begun, peripheral blood was obtained.

Notes on the study in general: Model predictions of ophthalmopathy came a median about 6.3 months before onset. Most clonotypes expanded in thyroid above 0.001 were likewise present in blood.

RNA transcripts provided the source from which TCR beta CDR3 regions were amplified. First-round RT-PCR of the TCR CDR3 relied on the HTBI primer set. One entry per CDR3 protein, called by TCRdb with MiXCR from the multiplex PCR reads. Altogether about 380,000 distinct CDR3 sequences are present, about 14% being singletons, with the ten largest covering roughly 11%. This clonotype was detected many times. Its antigen remains unknown. Orbital computed tomography and thyroid ultrasound, together with serum TRAb and thyroxine and clinical symptoms, were used for diagnoses. Trimming left V 4 bases short and J 0 bases short, with 18 bases between. Germline V gene sequence: CDR1 GTSNPN, CDR2 SVGIG (reference sequence). The length of the CDR3 is 16 residues.

The sequence came from a woman in her sixties or seventies with Graves' hyperthyroidism. The chain links TRBV30 to TRBJ1-2, with D maybe TRBD1 (5 bases). Sequencing was performed on blood. The CDR3 is CAWTLDRESPNYGYTF. The CDR3 bases are TGTGCCTGGACCCTCGACAGAGAGAGCCCTAACTATGGCTACACCTTC.